Below are 18 T cell receptor gamma chains sequenced from a single sample in a study of gamma delta lymphoproliferative disorders and STAT genes. TCRdb ran CATT on the multiplex PCR reads. The sample carries roughly 4,100 gamma-chain clones, 7% to 8% recorded once. The receptor sequences were amplified from genomic DNA of peripheral blood mononuclear cells. Specimen: blood. Receptors were obtained from a human donor in good health.

This clone was observed many times. The CDR3 sequence: CATWDRHWKLF. CDR3 DNA: TGTGCCACCTGGGACAGGCATTGGAAACTCTTT. The rearrangement joins TRGV5 to TRGJ1 or TRGJ2. The J gene is not listed in TCRdb, so it was assigned here from a DNA match to germline. The CDR3 loop spans 11 amino acids. Germline CDR1 VINAFY, CDR2 YDVSNSKD. Trimming at V came to 0 bases and at J to 12 bases, leaving 5 bases not matched to a gene.

This clone is termed medium-sized (0.01 to 0.1%). The chain links TRGV10 to TRGJ1 or TRGJ2. Matching the DNA to germline supplied the J gene, which TCRdb does not give. TRGV10 is an open reading frame whose function is uncertain. After removal of 8 bases from V and 11 bases from J, the junction contained 16 bases not matched to a gene. The CDR3 is made up of 13 amino acids. The CDR3 protein is CAAWDCSKREKLF. The DNA for the CDR3 is TGTGCTGCGTGGGATTGCTCGAAGCGGGAGAAACTCTTT.

Within the sample, this clone is medium-sized. The chain uses TRGV2 and TRGJ1 or TRGJ2. The J gene comes from matching the DNA to germline here; TCRdb lacks it. Germline-derived CDR1 and CDR2 are EGSNGY and YDSYNSKV. The CDR3 runs to 11 residues. The V gene end was trimmed by 0 bases and the J gene end by 11 bases; junction bases not matched to a gene: 4. The CDR3 DNA is TGTGCCACCTGGGACGGGCCCGAGAAACTCTTT. This encodes CATWDGPEKLF.

This clone is medium-sized in the sample. At one boundary the junction diverges from the germline segment, which might be a read error. The genes are TRGV4 and TRGJ1 or TRGJ2. TCRdb is silent on the J gene; assignment here came from matching the DNA to germline. The CDR3 sequence is 14 residues long. Germline assignment: CDR1 EGSTGY and CDR2 YDSYTSSV. The CDR3 nucleotides read TGTGCCACCTGCGATGGGACCGTTTATTATAAGAAACTCTTT. Its translation: CATCDGTVYYKKLF.

By share, this clone ranks as medium-sized (0.01 to 0.1%). The V call is TRGV9, the J call TRGJ1 or TRGJ2. TCRdb leaves out the J gene; it was filled in here by matching the DNA to germline. Per the germline V gene, CDR1 is GITISATS and CDR2 is ISYDGTV (reference sequence). V lost 5 bases to trimming and J lost 3 bases; unmatched junction nucleotides: 1. This CDR3 spans 11 amino acids. The CDR3 nucleotides read TGTGCCTTGTGGGCTTATTATAAGAAACTCTTT. Amino acid sequence: CALWAYYKKLF.

This clone was seen ten or more times. This chain joins TRGV3 and TRGJ1 or TRGJ2. TCRdb does not report a J gene; here it was assigned by matching the DNA to germline references. Germline V gives CDR1 VTNTFY, CDR2 YDVSTARD (reference sequence). Trimming cost V 3 bases and J 6 bases; bases outside gene matches: 8. This CDR3 has 13 residues. CDR3 region: CATWDGQFYKKLF. The CDR3 nucleotides read TGTGCCACCTGGGACGGACAATTTTATAAGAAACTCTTT.

Many counts were recorded for this clone. Other DNA sequences from this sample encode an identical CDR3 as well. This rearrangement joins TRGV9 to TRGJ1 or TRGJ2. Here the J gene was assigned by germline matching of the DNA, as TCRdb has none. The V gene's germline CDR1 is GITISATS and CDR2 ISYDGTV (reference sequence). After removal of 1 base from V and 3 bases from J, the junction contained 6 bases not matched to a gene. The CDR3 extends over 14 amino acids. The CDR3 DNA is TGTGCCTTGTGGGAGGTACCTATTTATTATAAGAAACTCTTT. Translating it yields CALWEVPIYYKKLF.

This clone occurred many times. This sequence joins TRGV11 and TRGJ1 or TRGJ2. TCRdb records no J gene; here it was assigned by comparing the DNA to germline. TRGV11 is designated an ORF whose function remains uncertain. CDR3 length: 14 amino acids. J gave up 4 bases and V 7 bases, and 10 bases lay outside the gene matches. CDR3 protein: CACWIIYLYYKKLF. The CDR3 region has the DNA TGTGCCTGCTGGATCATATATCTATATTATAAGAAACTCTTT.

The sample holds many counts of this clone. The rearrangement links TRGV9 to TRGJ1 or TRGJ2. TCRdb is silent on the J gene; assignment here came from matching the DNA to germline. J lost 10 bases, V lost 2 bases, and 2 bases had no gene match. The CDR3 totals 10 residues. Per the germline V gene, CDR1 is GITISATS and CDR2 is ISYDGTV (reference sequence). DNA for the CDR3: TGTGCCTTGTGGGAGGCGAAGAAACTCTTT. Protein product: CALWEAKKLF.

This clone was seen at least ten times. This chain joins TRGV8 and TRGJ1 or TRGJ2. Matching the DNA to germline supplied the J gene, which TCRdb does not give. This CDR3 comprises 10 residues. Germline CDR1 VENAVY, CDR2 YDSYNSRV. Losses at the gene ends were 3 bases for V and 9 bases for J; bases not matched to a gene: 2. The DNA for the CDR3 is TGTGCCACCTGGGATGCTAAGAAACTCTTT. This codes for CATWDAKKLF.

The rearrangement uses TRGV9 and TRGJ1 or TRGJ2. Here the J gene came from matching the DNA to germline, since TCRdb omits it. V lost 2 bases and J lost 7; bases outside the gene matches: 8. The germline V gene has CDR1 GITISATS and CDR2 ISYDGTV (reference sequence). The CDR3 is made up of 13 amino acids. CDR3 sequence: CALWEAELYKKLF. The CDR3 DNA reads as TGTGCCTTGTGGGAGGCTGAATTATATAAGAAACTCTTT.

By share of the sample, this clone is medium-sized. The genes are TRGV4 and TRGJ1 or TRGJ2. Here the J gene came from matching the DNA to germline, since TCRdb omits it. Trimming removed 0 bases from V and 6 bases from J; junction bases left unmatched: 5. This CDR3 contains 13 residues. CDR1 EGSTGY and CDR2 YDSYTSSV come from the germline V gene. CDR3 region: CATWDGRCYKKLF. Written as DNA, the CDR3 is TGTGCCACCTGGGATGGGCGGTGTTATAAGAAACTCTTT.

Sample share makes this clone medium-sized. The chain combines TRGV4 with TRGJ1 or TRGJ2. The J gene, not given by TCRdb, was assigned here from a germline match of the nucleotide sequence. Germline V gives CDR1 EGSTGY, CDR2 YDSYTSSV. With 0 bases clipped from V and 7 bases from J, the junction kept 12 bases outside the gene matches. This CDR3 contains 15 residues. This chain's CDR3 is CATWDGPAQLYKKLF. The CDR3 DNA reads TGTGCCACCTGGGATGGGCCGGCGCAGCTCTATAAGAAACTCTTT.

This clone is deemed medium-sized. The chain recombines TRGV8 with TRGJP1. TCRdb leaves out the J gene; it was filled in here by matching the DNA to germline. Germline V gene sequence: CDR1 VENAVY, CDR2 YDSYNSRV. The CDR3 is 11 residues long. V lost 3 bases, J lost 12 bases, and 4 bases stayed unmatched. CDR3 coding DNA: TGTGCCACCTGGGATCTCGGGTTCAAGATATTT. Protein product: CATWDLGFKIF.

This clone was counted at least ten times. The chain is built from TRGV8 and TRGJ1 or TRGJ2. Here the J gene came from matching the DNA to germline, since TCRdb omits it. CDR1 is VENAVY and CDR2 is YDSYNSRV in the germline V gene. Germline trimming cut 0 bases from V and 3 bases from J; bases unmatched to any gene: 5. The CDR3 spans 14 residues. The CDR3 nucleotides read TGTGCCACCTGGGATAGGGTTCTTTATTATAAGAAACTCTTT. This codes for CATWDRVLYYKKLF.

The chain is built from TRGV8 and TRGJ1 or TRGJ2. Here the J gene was assigned by germline matching of the DNA, as TCRdb has none. The CDR3 spans 13 residues. The V and J ends lost 3 bases and 3 bases, in that order; junction bases with no gene match: 5. Germline CDR1 is VENAVY and CDR2 is YDSYNSRV. CDR3 nucleotide sequence: TGTGCCACCTGGGATTACATTTATTATAAGAAACTCTTT. Translating gives CATWDYIYYKKLF.

Within the sample, this clone is medium-sized. The chain combines TRGV10 with TRGJ1 or TRGJ2. The J gene is absent in TCRdb and was assigned here via DNA matching to germline. TRGV10 is sorted into the ORF group, with uncertain function. This CDR3 comprises 12 residues. After removal of 8 bases from V and 10 bases from J, the junction contained 12 bases not matched to a gene. The CDR3 reads CAAWDPPHKKLF. The CDR3 coding sequence is TGTGCTGCGTGGGATCCTCCTCACAAGAAACTCTTT.

This clone was counted ten times or more. The chain joins TRGV2 to TRGJP1. Germline matching of the DNA provided the J gene here, since TCRdb leaves it blank. From germline, CDR1 is EGSNGY and CDR2 YDSYNSKV. The CDR3 contains 15 residues. J gave up 1 base and V 0 bases, and 2 bases lay outside the gene matches. The CDR3 DNA is TGTGCCACCTGGGACGGGATTACCACTGGTTGGTTCAAGATATTT. Translating it yields CATWDGITTGWFKIF.